This TCR beta chain comes out of a study of blood T cell repertoires in COVID-19. Study as a whole: COVID-19 samples from acute and convalescent phases originated in the United States, Italy and Spain. T cells, B-cell-depleted T cells, or PBMCs provided the cDNA or gDNA that served as material.

As concerns this clone: Other DNA sequences in the sample encode the same CDR3.

In the original processing: It was from reference gene primer amplification that nucleated cell counts were estimated. Generated by immunoSEQ multiplex PCR, the TCRdb table keeps only in-frame clones and is missing some. For V, J and clone size, that table is used; D and trimming come from the DNA. The profile shows over 130,000 clones, approximately 90% of them singletons. The CDR3 extends over 13 amino acids. CDR1 and CDR2 from the germline V gene are MNHEY and SVGAGI. Deletions cut 6 bases from V and 2 bases from J, with 8 bases between. This sequence originates from a woman aged 55-69 years with active or convalescent COVID-19. Sample: peripheral blood. The V and J genes are TRBV6-5 and TRBJ2-4, with D perhaps matching TRBD1 (6 bases). CDR3 coding DNA: TGTGCCAGCAGAACAGGGACCAAAAACATTCAGTACTTC. Translating gives CASRTGTKNIQYF.